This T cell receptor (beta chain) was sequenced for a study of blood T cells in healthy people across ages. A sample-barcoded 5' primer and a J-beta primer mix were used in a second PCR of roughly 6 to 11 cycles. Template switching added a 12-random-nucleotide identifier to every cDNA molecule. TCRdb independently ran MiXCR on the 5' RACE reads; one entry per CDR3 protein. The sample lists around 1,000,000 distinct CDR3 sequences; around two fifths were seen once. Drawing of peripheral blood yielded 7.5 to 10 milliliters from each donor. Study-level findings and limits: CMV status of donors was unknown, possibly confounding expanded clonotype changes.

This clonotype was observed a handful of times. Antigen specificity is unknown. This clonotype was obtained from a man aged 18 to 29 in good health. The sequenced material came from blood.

The DNA of the CDR3 is TGCGCCAGCAGCCAAGAAACCGGCAGGGGAGAGTTCTTC. It translates to CASSQETGRGEFF. The rearrangement uses TRBV4-1 and TRBJ2-1; maybe TRBD1 (6 bases). CDR3 length: 13 residues. Germline V lookup: CDR1 MGHRA, CDR2 YSYEKL. V was cut by 0 bases and J by 14 bases, with 14 bases left in between.